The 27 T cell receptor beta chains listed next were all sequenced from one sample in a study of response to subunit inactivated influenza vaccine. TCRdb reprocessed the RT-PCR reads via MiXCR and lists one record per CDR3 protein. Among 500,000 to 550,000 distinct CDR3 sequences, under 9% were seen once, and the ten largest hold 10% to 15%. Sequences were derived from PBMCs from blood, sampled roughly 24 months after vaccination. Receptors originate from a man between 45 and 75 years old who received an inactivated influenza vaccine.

The CDR3 spells CASSLGFRNEQYF. The CDR3 region has the DNA TGTGCCAGCAGCTTAGGCTTCCGGAACGAGCAGTACTTC. V is TRBV7-2 and J is TRBJ2-7; unclear D gene. The CDR3 runs to 13 residues. Germline V CDR1 and CDR2: SGHTA, FQGNSA. Deletions cut 1 base from V and 5 bases from J, with 9 bases between.

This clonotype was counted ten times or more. CDR3 sequence: CASSFRGYNEQFF. Written as DNA, the CDR3 is TGTGCCAGCAGTTTTCGGGGGTACAATGAGCAGTTCTTC. The V call is TRBV28, the J call TRBJ2-1; D possibly corresponds to TRBD2 (6 bases). This CDR3 comprises 13 residues. The germline V and J ends were trimmed by 3 bases and 4 bases, with 7 bases remaining between them. Germline CDR1 is MDHEN and CDR2 is SYDVKM.

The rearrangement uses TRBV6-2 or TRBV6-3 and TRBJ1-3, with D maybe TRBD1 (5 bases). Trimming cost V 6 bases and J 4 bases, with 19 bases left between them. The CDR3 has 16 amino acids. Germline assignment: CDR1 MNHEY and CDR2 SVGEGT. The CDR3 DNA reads TGTGCCAGCAGAGCGGGCGCCGGGACCTCCGGAAACACCATATATTTT. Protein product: CASRAGAGTSGNTIYF.

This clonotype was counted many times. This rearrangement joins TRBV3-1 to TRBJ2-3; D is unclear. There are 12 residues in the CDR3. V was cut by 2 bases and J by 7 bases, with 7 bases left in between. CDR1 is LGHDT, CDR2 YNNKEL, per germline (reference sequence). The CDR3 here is CASSQSENTQYF. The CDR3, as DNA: TGTGCCAGCAGCCAAAGTGAAAATACGCAGTATTTT.

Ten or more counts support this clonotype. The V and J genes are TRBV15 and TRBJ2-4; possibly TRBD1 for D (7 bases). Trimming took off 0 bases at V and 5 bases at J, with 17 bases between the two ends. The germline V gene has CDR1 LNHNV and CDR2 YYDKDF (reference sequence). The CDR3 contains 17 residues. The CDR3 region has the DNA TGTGCCACCAGCAGAGAACCAGGGGGGAGAGGGGAAAACATTCAGTACTTC. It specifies CATSREPGGRGENIQYF.

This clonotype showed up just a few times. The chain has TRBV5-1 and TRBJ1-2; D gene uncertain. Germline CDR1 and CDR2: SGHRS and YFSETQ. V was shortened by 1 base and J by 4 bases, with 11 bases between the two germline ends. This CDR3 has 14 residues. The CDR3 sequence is CASSLRAASYGYTF. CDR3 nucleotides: TGCGCCAGCAGCTTGAGGGCAGCATCCTATGGCTACACCTTC.

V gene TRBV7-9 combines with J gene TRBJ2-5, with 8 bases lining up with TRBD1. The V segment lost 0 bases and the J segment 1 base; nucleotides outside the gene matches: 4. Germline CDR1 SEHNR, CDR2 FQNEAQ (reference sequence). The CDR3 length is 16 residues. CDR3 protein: CASSLASGTGQETQYF. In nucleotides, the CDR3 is TGTGCCAGCAGCTTAGCATCTGGGACAGGCCAAGAGACCCAGTACTTC. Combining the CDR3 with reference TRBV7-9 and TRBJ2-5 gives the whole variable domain DTGVSQNPRHKITKRGQNVTFRCDPISEHNRLYWYRQTLGQGPEFLTYFQNEAQLEKSRLLSDRFSAERPKGSFSTLEIQRTEQGDSAMYLCASSLASGTGQETQYFGPGTRLLVL.

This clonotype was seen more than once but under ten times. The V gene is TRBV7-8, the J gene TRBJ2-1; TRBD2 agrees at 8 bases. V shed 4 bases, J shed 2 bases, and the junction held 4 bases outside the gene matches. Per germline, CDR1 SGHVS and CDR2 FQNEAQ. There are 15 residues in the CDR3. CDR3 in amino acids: CASSSRSGAYNEQFF. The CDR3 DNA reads TGTGCCAGCAGCTCTCGTAGCGGGGCCTACAATGAGCAGTTCTTC.

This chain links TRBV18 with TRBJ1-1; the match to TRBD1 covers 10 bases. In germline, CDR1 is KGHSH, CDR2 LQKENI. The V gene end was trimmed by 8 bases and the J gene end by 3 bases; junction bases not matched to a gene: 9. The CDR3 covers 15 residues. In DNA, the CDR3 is TGTGCCAGCAGGGCAATCGGGACAGGGGACACTGAAGCTTTCTTT. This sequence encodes CASRAIGTGDTEAFF.

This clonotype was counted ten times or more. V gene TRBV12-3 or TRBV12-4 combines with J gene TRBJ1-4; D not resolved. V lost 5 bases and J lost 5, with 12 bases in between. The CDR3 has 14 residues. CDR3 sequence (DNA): TGTGCCAGCAGTCCGGACGGATTAAATGAAAAACTGTTTTTT. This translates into CASSPDGLNEKLFF.

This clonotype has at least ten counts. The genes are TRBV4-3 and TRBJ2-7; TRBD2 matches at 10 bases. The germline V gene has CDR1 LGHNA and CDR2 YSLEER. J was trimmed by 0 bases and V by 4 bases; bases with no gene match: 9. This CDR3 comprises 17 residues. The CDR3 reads CASSPRLAGLSSYEQYF. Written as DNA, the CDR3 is TGCGCCAGCAGCCCGAGACTAGCGGGCCTGAGCTCCTACGAGCAGTACTTC.

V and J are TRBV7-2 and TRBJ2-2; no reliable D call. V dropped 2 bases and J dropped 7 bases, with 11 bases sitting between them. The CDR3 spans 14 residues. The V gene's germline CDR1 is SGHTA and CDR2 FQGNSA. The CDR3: CASSLKPLNGELFF. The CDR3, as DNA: TGTGCCAGCAGCTTAAAGCCCTTAAACGGGGAGCTGTTTTTT.

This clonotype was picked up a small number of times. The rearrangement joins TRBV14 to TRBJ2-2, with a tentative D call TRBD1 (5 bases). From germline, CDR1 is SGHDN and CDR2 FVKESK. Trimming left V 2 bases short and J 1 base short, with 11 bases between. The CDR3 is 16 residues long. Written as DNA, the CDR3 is TGTGCCAGCAGCCAAATCAGGGCTTGGAACACCGGGGAGCTGTTTTTT. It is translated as CASSQIRAWNTGELFF.

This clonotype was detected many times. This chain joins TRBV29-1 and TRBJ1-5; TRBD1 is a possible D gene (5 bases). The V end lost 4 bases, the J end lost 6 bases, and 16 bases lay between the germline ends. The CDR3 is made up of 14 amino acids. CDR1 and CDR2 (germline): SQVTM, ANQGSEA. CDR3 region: CSVGSQGLSQPQHF. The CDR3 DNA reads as TGCAGCGTTGGTAGCCAGGGTTTGAGTCAGCCCCAGCATTTT.

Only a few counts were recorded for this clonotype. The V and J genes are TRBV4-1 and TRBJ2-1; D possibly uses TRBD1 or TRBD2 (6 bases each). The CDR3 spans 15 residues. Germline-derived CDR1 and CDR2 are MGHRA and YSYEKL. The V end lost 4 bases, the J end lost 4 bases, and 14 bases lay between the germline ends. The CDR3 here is CASSPTGTPYNEQFF. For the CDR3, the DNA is TGCGCCAGCAGCCCAACAGGGACTCCTTACAATGAGCAGTTCTTC.

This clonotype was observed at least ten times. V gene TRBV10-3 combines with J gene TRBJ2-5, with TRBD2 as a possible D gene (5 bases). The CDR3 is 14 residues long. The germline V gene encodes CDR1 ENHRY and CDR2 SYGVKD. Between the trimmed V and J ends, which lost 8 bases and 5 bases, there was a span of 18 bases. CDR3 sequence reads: CAIGRSRASETQYF. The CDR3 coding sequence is TGTGCCATCGGCCGTTCGAGGGCATCGGAGACCCAGTACTTC.

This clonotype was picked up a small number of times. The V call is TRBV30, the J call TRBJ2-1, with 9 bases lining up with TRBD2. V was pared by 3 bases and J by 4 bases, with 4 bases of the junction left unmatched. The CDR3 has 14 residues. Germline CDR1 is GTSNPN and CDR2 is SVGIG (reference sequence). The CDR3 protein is CAWSSSGVYNEQFF. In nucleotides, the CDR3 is TGTGCCTGGAGCTCTAGCGGGGTTTACAATGAGCAGTTCTTC.

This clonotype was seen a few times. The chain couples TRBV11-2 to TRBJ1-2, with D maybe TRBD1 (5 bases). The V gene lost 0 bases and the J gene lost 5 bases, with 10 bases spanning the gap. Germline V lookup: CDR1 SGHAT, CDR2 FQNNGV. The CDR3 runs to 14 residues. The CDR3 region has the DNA TGTGCCAGCAGCTTAGATGGCGGACATTATGGCTACACCTTC. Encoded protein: CASSLDGGHYGYTF.

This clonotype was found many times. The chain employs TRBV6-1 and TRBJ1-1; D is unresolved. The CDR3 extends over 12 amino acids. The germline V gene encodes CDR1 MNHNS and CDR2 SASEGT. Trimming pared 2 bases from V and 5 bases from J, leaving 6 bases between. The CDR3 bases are TGTGCCAGCAGTGAACCCCGTACTGAAGCTTTCTTT. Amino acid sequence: CASSEPRTEAFF.

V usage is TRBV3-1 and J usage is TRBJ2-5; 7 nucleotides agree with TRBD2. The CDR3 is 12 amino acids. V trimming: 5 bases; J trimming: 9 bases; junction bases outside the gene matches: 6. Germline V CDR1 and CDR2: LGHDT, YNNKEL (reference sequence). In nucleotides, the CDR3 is TGTGCCAGCAGCGACGCGGGGGTGGCCCAGTACTTC. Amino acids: CASSDAGVAQYF.

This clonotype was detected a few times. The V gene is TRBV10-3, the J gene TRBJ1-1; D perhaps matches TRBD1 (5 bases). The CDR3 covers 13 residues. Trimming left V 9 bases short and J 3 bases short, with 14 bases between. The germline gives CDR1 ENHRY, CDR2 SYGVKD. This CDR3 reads CAIGSGRHTEAFF. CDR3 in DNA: TGTGCCATAGGGTCGGGGCGACACACTGAAGCTTTCTTT.

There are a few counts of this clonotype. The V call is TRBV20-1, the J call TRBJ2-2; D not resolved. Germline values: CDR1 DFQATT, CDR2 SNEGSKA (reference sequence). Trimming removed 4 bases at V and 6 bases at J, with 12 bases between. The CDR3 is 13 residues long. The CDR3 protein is CSATARYSGELFF. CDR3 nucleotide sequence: TGCAGTGCTACCGCTAGGTACTCCGGGGAGCTGTTTTTT.

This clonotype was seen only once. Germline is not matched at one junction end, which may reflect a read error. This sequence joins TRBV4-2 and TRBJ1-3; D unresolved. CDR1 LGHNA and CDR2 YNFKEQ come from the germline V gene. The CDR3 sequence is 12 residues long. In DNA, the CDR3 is TGTGCCGGCAGCCAAGCCAGAAACACCATATATTTT. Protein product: CAGSQARNTIYF.

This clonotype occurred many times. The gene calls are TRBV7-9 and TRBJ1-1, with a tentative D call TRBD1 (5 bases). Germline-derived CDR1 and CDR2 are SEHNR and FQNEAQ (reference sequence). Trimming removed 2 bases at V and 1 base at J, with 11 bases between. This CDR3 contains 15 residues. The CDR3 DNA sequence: TGTGCCAGCAGCTTATCGACAGTCCCGAACACTGAAGCTTTCTTT. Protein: CASSLSTVPNTEAFF.

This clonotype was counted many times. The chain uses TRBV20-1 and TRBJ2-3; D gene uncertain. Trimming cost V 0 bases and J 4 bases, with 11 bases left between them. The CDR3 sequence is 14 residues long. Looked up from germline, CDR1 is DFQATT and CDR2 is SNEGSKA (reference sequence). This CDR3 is CSAREMTGSDTQYF. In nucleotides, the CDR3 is TGCAGTGCTAGAGAGATGACGGGTTCAGATACGCAGTATTTT.

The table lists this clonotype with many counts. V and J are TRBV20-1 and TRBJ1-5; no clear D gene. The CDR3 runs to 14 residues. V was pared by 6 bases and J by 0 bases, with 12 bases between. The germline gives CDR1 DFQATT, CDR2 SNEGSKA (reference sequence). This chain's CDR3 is CSARKGISNQPQHF. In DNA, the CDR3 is TGCAGTGCCAGAAAGGGAATTAGCAATCAGCCCCAGCATTTT.

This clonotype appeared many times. As DNA, the CDR3 is TGTGCCAGCAGCTTAGGATTCACAAGTAATTCACCCCTCCACTTT. Its translation: CASSLGFTSNSPLHF. The V gene is TRBV7-2, the J gene TRBJ1-6, with D unclear. Looked up from germline, CDR1 is SGHTA and CDR2 is FQGNSA. CDR3 length: 15 residues. Trimming took 1 base from V and 6 from J, leaving 10 bases between them.